This record concerns one T cell receptor beta chain sequence. The antigen is undetermined. A single record per CDR3 protein comes from TCRdb applying MiXCR to the reads. The sample records hundreds of thousands of distinct CDR3 sequences, approximately 42% being singletons. This entry is derived from a study of T cell repertoires in cytomegalovirus infection. The V end lost 0 bases, the J end lost 0 bases, and 11 bases lay between the germline ends. There are 16 residues in the CDR3. Germline V gene data show CDR1 as MGHRA and CDR2 as YSYEKL. This sequence originates from a human donor in good health (CMV status not recorded). Some clones in this sample may be carry-over from other donors' samples. The material sequenced was cultured PBMCs, taken from culture after CMV antigen stimulation. The J gene is TRBJ1-1, the V gene TRBV4-1, with D hard to call. The CDR3, as DNA: TGCGCCAGCAGCCAAGATCTGAAGGGCATGAACACTGAAGCTTTCTTT. Its protein is CASSQDLKGMNTEAFF.